This TCR beta chain was captured by sequencing in a study of ipilimumab plus nivolumab after autologous stem cell transplantation. Data came from immunoSEQ multiplex PCR; TCRdb stores just in-frame clones and leaves some out. Here the sample spans around 16,000 clones, approximately 80% being singletons. This CDR3 spans 15 amino acids. Germline loops: CDR1 SEHNR, CDR2 FQNEAQ (reference sequence). Sequenced here: PBMCs, sampled in a trial of ipilimumab plus nivolumab as post-transplant consolidation. The TCR was taken from a male donor with diffuse large B-cell lymphoma. The V call is TRBV7-9, the J call TRBJ2-5; maybe TRBD1 (5 bases). The DNA end is a closer match to TRBJ2-7, so the J assignment may be wrong. CDR3 DNA: TGTGCCAGCAGCTTAGGGCAGGGTGTGTCCTACGAGCAGTACTTC. Protein: CASSLGQGVSYEQYF.